A single sample gave rise to the 7 T cell receptor beta chains below, sequenced in a study of cytomegalovirus exposure and HLA in healthy donors. The PCR employed 60 Vbeta primers together with 13 Jbeta primers. The table came from immunoSEQ multiplex PCR; TCRdb's copy has only in-frame clones and leaves some out. The repertoire includes about 200,000 clones, roughly 83% of them detected once, and more than 0.35% sits in the top ten. The sample consisted of PBMCs. The receptor source for this set is a male donor in good health and CMV-seropositive.

For this clone: One junction end does not reproduce the germline sequence, and a read error may be involved. The chain joins TRBV7-7 to TRBJ2-5; 10 bases are a match to TRBD2. The CDR3 is 19 residues long. The germline V gene encodes CDR1 SSHAT and CDR2 FNYEAQ (reference sequence). The DNA of the CDR3 is TGTGCTAGCAGCCTAATCCAACCCTGGACTAGCGGAGGACAAGAGACCCAGTACTTC. Translating it yields CASSLIQPWTSGGQETQYF. The full variable domain, completed using reference TRBV7-7 and TRBJ2-5, is GAGVSQSPRYKVTKRGQDVTLRCDPISSHATLYWYQQALGQGPEFLTYFNYEAQPDKSGLPSDRFSAERPEGSISTLTIQRTEQRDSAMYRCASSLIQPWTSGGQETQYFGPGTRLLVL.

The rearrangement links TRBV4-3 to TRBJ2-5; tentative D call: TRBD2 (5 bases). CDR3 length equals 15 residues. CDR1 and CDR2 from the germline V gene are LGHNA and YSLEER. V was shortened by 0 bases and J by 2 bases, with 10 bases between the two germline ends. The CDR3 reads CASSQDHRGQETQYF. DNA for the CDR3: TGCGCCAGCAGCCAAGATCACAGAGGGCAAGAGACCCAGTACTTC.

The CDR3 sequence is CASSTGGSTDTQYF. The CDR3 DNA is TGTGCCAGCAGCACCGGCGGGAGCACAGATACGCAGTATTTT. The V call is TRBV28, the J call TRBJ2-3; weak D call: TRBD2 (5 bases). Trimming shortened V by 6 bases and J by 0 bases, and 10 bases separated the two germline ends. This CDR3 region has 14 residues. The germline gives CDR1 MDHEN, CDR2 SYDVKM.

The chain has TRBV6-5 and TRBJ1-6; D is undetermined. The CDR3 has 15 residues. Trimming removed 5 bases from V and 7 bases from J, with 15 bases in between. Germline values: CDR1 MNHEY, CDR2 SVGAGI. The CDR3 spells CASSPPAGLNSPLHF. The DNA for the CDR3 is TGTGCCAGCAGTCCTCCCGCGGGGTTAAATTCACCCCTCCACTTT.

The rearrangement uses TRBV5-1 and TRBJ1-1; D is unresolved. Trimming stripped 4 bases from V and 6 bases from J, with 10 bases between. This CDR3 region has 12 residues. Germline CDR1 is SGHRS and CDR2 is YFSETQ. CDR3 loop: CASSHKFPEAFF. The CDR3 nucleotides are TGCGCCAGCAGCCACAAGTTTCCTGAAGCTTTCTTT.

The CDR3, as DNA: TGTGCCAGCAGCAGACCGTTAGGGGGTAGCACAGATACGCAGTATTTT. This translates into CASSRPLGGSTDTQYF. The chain carries TRBV6-6 and TRBJ2-3; D is perhaps TRBD1 (6 bases). CDR3 length: 16 amino acids. Germline V lookup: CDR1 MNHNY, CDR2 SVGAGI (reference sequence). V lost 6 bases to trimming and J lost 0 bases, with 16 bases between them.

This rearrangement joins TRBV7-8 to TRBJ1-1, with unresolved D. Per the germline V gene, CDR1 is SGHVS and CDR2 is FQNEAQ. The CDR3 spans 14 residues. Trimming stripped 0 bases from V and 2 bases from J, with 7 bases between. CDR3 sequence (DNA): TGTGCCAGCAGCTTAGCCAGGAAAAACACTGAAGCTTTCTTT. This gives the protein CASSLARKNTEAFF.